This entry features one T cell receptor (beta chain) sequence. This sample was taken from a study of blood T cell repertoires in COVID-19. Study-wide background: There were acute and convalescent COVID-19 samples, and they came from the United States, Italy and Spain. T cells, B-cell-depleted T cells, or PBMCs provided the cDNA or gDNA that served as material.

V shed 2 bases and J shed 5 bases, with 7 bases lying between them. The length of the CDR3 is 13 residues. Germline V CDR1 and CDR2: GTSNPN, SVGIG (reference sequence). The authors' processing: Estimation of nucleated cell counts was performed using reference gene primer amplification. The data were produced by immunoSEQ multiplex PCR, yet TCRdb's version contains in-frame clones alone and is incomplete. From that table come the V and J calls and clone size; the DNA was used to work out D and trimming. The sample lists about 69,000 clones; around 88% were seen once. This TCR was sampled from a man in his forties with COVID-19, enrolled during active disease. The gene calls are TRBV30 and TRBJ1-6; possible D gene TRBD1, 5 bases. The sample was peripheral blood. The CDR3 DNA follows: TGTGCCTGGAGTTCAGGGAATAATTCACCCCTCCACTTT. It is translated as CAWSSGNNSPLHF. The whole variable domain, filled in from reference TRBV30 and TRBJ1-6, reads SQTIHQWPATLVQPVGSPLSLECTVEGTSNPNLYWYRQAAGRGLQLLFYSVGIGQISSEVPQNLSASRPQDRQFILSSKKLLLSDSGFYLCAWSSGNNSPLHFGNGTRLTVT.